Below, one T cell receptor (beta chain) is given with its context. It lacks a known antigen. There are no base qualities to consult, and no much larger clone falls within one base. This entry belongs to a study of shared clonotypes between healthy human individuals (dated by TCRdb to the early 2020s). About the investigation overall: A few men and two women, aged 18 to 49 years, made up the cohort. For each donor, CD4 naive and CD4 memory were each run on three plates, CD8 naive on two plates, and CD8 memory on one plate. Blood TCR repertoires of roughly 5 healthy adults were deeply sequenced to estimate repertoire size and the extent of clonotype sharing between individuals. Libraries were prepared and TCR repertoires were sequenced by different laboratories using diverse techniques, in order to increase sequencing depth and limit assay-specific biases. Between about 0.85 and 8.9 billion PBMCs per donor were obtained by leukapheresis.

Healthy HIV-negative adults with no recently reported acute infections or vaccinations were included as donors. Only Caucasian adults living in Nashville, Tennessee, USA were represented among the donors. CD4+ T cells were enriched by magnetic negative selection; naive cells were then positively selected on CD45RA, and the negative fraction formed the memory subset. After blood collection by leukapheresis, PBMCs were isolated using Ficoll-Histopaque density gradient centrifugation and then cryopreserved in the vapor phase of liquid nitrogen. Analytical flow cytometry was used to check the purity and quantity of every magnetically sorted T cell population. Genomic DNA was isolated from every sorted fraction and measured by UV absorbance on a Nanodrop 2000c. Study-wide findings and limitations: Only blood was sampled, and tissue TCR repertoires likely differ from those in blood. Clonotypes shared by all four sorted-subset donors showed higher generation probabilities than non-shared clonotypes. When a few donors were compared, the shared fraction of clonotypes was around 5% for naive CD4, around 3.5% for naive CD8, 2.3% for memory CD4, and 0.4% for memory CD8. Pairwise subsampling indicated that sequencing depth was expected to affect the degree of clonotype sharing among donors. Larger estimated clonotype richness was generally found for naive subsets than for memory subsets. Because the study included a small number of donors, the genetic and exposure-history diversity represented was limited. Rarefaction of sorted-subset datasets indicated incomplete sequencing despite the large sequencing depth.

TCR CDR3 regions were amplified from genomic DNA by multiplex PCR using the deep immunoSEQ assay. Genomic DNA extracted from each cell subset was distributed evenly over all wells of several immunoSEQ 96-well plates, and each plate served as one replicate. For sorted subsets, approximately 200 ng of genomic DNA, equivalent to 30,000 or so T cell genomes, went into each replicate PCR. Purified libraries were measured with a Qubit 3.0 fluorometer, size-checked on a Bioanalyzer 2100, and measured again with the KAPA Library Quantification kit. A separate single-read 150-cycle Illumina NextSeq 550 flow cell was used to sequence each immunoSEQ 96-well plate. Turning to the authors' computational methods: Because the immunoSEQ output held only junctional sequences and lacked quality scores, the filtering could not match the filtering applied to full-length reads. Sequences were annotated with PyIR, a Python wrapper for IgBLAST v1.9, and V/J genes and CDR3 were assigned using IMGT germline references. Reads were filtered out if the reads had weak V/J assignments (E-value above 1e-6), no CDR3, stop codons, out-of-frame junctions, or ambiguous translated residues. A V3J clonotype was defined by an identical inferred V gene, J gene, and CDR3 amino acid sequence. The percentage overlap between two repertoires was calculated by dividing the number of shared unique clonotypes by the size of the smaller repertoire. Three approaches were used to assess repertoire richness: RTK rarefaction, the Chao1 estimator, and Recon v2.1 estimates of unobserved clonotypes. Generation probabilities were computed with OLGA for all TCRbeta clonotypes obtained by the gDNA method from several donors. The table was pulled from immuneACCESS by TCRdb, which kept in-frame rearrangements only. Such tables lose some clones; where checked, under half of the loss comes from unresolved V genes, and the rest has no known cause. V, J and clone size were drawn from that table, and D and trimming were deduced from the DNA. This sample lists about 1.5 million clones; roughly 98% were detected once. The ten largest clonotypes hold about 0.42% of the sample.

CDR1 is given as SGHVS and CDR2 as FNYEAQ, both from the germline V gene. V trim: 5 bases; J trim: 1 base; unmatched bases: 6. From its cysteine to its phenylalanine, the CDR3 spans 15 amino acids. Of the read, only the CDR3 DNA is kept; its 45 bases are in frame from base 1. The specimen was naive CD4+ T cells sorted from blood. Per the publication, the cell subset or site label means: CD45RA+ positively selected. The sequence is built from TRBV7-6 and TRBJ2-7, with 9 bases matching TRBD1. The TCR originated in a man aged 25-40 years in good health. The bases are TGTGCCAGCAGCCGTACAGGGGGCGAATCCTACGAGCAGTACTTC. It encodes CASSRTGGESYEQYF.